Listed below are T cell receptor beta chains from one sample, sequenced in a study of CD8+ T cells in alopecia areata. The method was immunoSEQ multiplex PCR; TCRdb's version includes in-frame clones alone and lacks a portion of them. The table has over 150,000 clones, 45% to 75% seen once. The source material was CD4+ T cells sorted from blood, sampled at week 4, from a patient treated with tofacitinib. These receptors were collected from a human donor with alopecia areata. Each CDR3 is given with its conserved first and last residue. The order of the fields is V gene, D gene, CDR3 length, clone size, J gene, CDR3 DNA, CDR3 protein. D genes are given only for firm matches. Clone size is given for some rows only: seen once, a few or many times, or a class if the clone is expanded.

>TRBV30|NA|13|NA|TRBJ2-3
TGTGCCTGGAGTGTACCTAGCGCAGATACGCAGTATTTT
CAWSVPSADTQYF
>TRBV14|NA|15|NA|TRBJ2-5
TGTGCCAGCAGCCAAGGTTGGGAAAAGGAGGAGACCCAGTACTTC
CASSQGWEKEETQYF
>TRBV29-1|NA|12|NA|TRBJ1-5
TGCAGCGTTGAAGGGGAGAATCAGCCCCAGCATTTT
CSVEGENQPQHF
>TRBV19|NA|16|few|TRBJ2-4
TGTGCCAGTAGTACCGGACCTCGAATAGCCAAAAACATTCAGTACTTC
CASSTGPRIAKNIQYF
>TRBV5-1|TRBD1|14|few|TRBJ2-7
TGCGCCAGCAGCGCCAGGACAGGGTCCTACGAGCAGTACTTC
CASSARTGSYEQYF
>TRBV18|TRBD2|13|NA|TRBJ2-1
TGTGCCAGCTCCCCGACTAGCGGGAAGGAGCAGTTCTTC
CASSPTSGKEQFF
>TRBV4-3|NA|15|NA|TRBJ1-5
TGCGCCAGCAGCCACCGAGACAGGAGGGATCAGCCCCAGCATTTT
CASSHRDRRDQPQHF
>TRBV30|TRBD1|15|once|TRBJ2-1
TGTGCCTGGAGTGTACAGGGGCGGTCCTACAATGAGCAGTTCTTC
CAWSVQGRSYNEQFF
>TRBV4-1|NA|15|NA|TRBJ2-2
TGCGCCAGCAGCCAAGAGAGTCGCCGGGTAGGGGAGCTGTTTTTT
CASSQESRRVGELFF
>TRBV7-3|TRBD2|16|once|TRBJ2-3
TGTGCCAGCAGTCCTGGACTAGCGGCGAGCACAGATACGCAGTATTTT
CASSPGLAASTDTQYF
>TRBV15|NA|12|NA|TRBJ2-5
TGTGCCACCAGCAGAGGCCCGGAGACCCAGTACTTC
CATSRGPETQYF
>TRBV7-8|TRBD1|17|few|TRBJ2-5
TGTGCCAGCAGCCGGCAAGTGAGGACAGGGGGCCAAGAGACCCAGTACTTC
CASSRQVRTGGQETQYF
>TRBV29-1|TRBD1|16|few|TRBJ1-3
TGCAGCGCCGGGGGACAGGGGAGTTCATCTGGAAACACCATATATTTT
CSAGGQGSSSGNTIYF
>TRBV20-1|TRBD2|9|NA|TRBJ2-3
TGCAGTGCGGGGGGGGCGCAGTATTTT
CSAGGAQYF
>TRBV5-4|TRBD1|15|NA|TRBJ2-2
TGTGCCAGCAGCCCGGGGGACAGGGGCACCGGGGAGCTGTTTTTT
CASSPGDRGTGELFF
>TRBV4-1|NA|18|NA|TRBJ1-4
TGCGCCAGCAGCGAGATGGGAGCCTCGACCTCCCTTAATGAAAAACTGTTTTTT
CASSEMGASTSLNEKLFF
>TRBV19|NA|13|NA|TRBJ2-2
TGTGCCAGTAGTATGACCTACACCGGGGAGCTGTTTTTT
CASSMTYTGELFF
>TRBV14|TRBD2|15|NA|TRBJ2-1
TGTGCCAGCAGCCTATCTAGCGGGAGGGGACGGTCGCAGTTCTTC
CASSLSSGRGRSQFF
>TRBV29-1|NA|10|NA|TRBJ2-1
TGCAGCGTTGATAGCAATGAGCAGTTCTTC
CSVDSNEQFF
>TRBV4-1|TRBD1|17|few|TRBJ1-2
TGCGCCAGCAGCCTCATCTACCCGGGACAGGGGAATTATGGCTACACCTTC
CASSLIYPGQGNYGYTF
>TRBV2|NA|12|few|TRBJ1-1
TGTGCCAGCACCAGCCGTACGTCTGAAGCTTTCTTT
CASTSRTSEAFF
>TRBV29-1|NA|12|few|TRBJ2-2
TGCAGCGTTGAAAGGGCGATGGGGGAGCTGTTTTTT
CSVERAMGELFF
>TRBV29-1|TRBD1|16|few|TRBJ1-2
TGCAGCGTTGACAGGGGGACAGGGGGCGCAAGCTATGGCTACACCTTC
CSVDRGTGGASYGYTF
>TRBV4-1|NA|16|NA|TRBJ2-1
TGCGCCAGCAGCCAGCTTCCCACCCCAGCGGACAATGAGCAGTTCTTC
CASSQLPTPADNEQFF
>TRBV27|TRBD1|15|few|TRBJ2-7
TGTGCCAGCGGTAACCCTCCGGGACAGGTCTCCGAGCAGTACTTC
CASGNPPGQVSEQYF
>TRBV29-1|TRBD1|12|few|TRBJ2-3
TGCAGCGCTGGACAGGGGTCAGATACGCAGTATTTT
CSAGQGSDTQYF
>TRBV4-2|TRBD1|16|NA|TRBJ1-5
TGTGCCAGCAGCCAAGATGACAGGGGAGGCAATCAGCCCCAGCATTTT
CASSQDDRGGNQPQHF
>TRBV30|NA|14|NA|TRBJ2-2
TGTGCCTGGAGAGATTCAGGGGTACACGGGGAGCTGTTTTTT
CAWRDSGVHGELFF
>TRBV7-9|NA|13|NA|TRBJ2-3
TGTGCCCTTCGCGGGATCGACACAGATACGCAGTATTTT
CALRGIDTDTQYF